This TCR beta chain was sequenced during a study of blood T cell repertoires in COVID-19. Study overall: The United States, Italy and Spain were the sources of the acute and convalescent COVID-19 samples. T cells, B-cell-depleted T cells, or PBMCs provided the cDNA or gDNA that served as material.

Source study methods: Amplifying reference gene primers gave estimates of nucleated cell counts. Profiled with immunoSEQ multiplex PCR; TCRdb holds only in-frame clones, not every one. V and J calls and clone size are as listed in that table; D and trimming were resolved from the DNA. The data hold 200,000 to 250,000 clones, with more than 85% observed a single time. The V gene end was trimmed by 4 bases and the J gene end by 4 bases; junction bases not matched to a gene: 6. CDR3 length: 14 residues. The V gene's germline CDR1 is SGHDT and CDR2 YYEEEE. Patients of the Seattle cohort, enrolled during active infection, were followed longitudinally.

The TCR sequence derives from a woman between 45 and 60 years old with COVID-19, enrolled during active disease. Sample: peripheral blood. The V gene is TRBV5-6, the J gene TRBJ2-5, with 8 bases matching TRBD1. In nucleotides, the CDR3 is TGTGCCAGCAGCCCCTCGACAGGGGTAGAGACCCAGTACTTC. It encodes CASSPSTGVETQYF. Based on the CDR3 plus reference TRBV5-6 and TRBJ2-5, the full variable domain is DAGVTQSPTHLIKTRGQQVTLRCSPKSGHDTVSWYQQALGQGPQFIFQYYEEEERQRGNFPDRFSGHQFPNYSSELNVNALLLGDSALYLCASSPSTGVETQYFGPGTRLLVL.